This T cell receptor (beta chain) was identified during a study of T-cell reconstitution after alpha-beta-depleted transplantation in children. Unique molecular identifiers were incorporated during preparation of the TCRbeta library. TCRdb called the PCR reads again in MiXCR, with one record for every CDR3 protein. Seen here are hundreds of thousands of distinct CDR3 sequences, 10% observed once, and the top ten hold around 4%. Trimming removed 7 bases from V and 6 bases from J; junction bases left unmatched: 5. Germline assignment: CDR1 SQVTM and CDR2 ANQGSEA. CDR3 length: 13 amino acids. V usage is TRBV29-1 and J usage is TRBJ2-2; TRBD1 agrees at 10 bases. The TCR was taken from a human donor who donated a stem cell graft to a child with acute myeloid leukemia. The sequences come from PBMCs from the stem cell graft donor, collected from the stem cell graft. The CDR3 bases are TGCAGCGGAGGACAGGGGGTTGCCGGGGAGCTGTTTTTT. This translates into CSGGQGVAGELFF.